The 2 T cell receptor beta chains in this list originate from one sample, sequenced in a study of shared clonotypes between healthy human individuals. Clones were read by immunoSEQ multiplex PCR, and TCRdb kept only the in-frame ones, dropping some. The profile shows some 680,000 clones, 55% to 85% of them singletons. Sequences were obtained from memory CD4+ T cells sorted from blood. Subset here: CD45RA-negative fraction. The receptors shown here come from a woman aged 30 to 39 in good health.

This chain uses TRBV19 with TRBJ1-2; tentative D call: TRBD1 (6 bases). The CDR3 has 15 amino acids. The V and J ends lost 5 bases and 0 bases respectively, with 13 bases between them. Germline values: CDR1 LNHDA, CDR2 SQIVND (reference sequence). CDR3 loop: CASSDSRGTNYGYTF. As DNA, the CDR3 is TGTGCCAGTAGTGACTCCAGGGGCACTAACTATGGCTACACCTTC.

This rearrangement joins TRBV29-1 to TRBJ2-2; 9 bases map to TRBD1. Germline V gene data show CDR1 as SQVTM and CDR2 as ANQGSEA. The CDR3 is 15 residues long. Unmatched junction bases numbered 9, after V lost 5 bases and J lost 5 bases. As DNA, the CDR3 is TGCAGCGTTCAACACACAGGGGGCGGAACCGGGGAGCTGTTTTTT. Translating gives CSVQHTGGGTGELFF.